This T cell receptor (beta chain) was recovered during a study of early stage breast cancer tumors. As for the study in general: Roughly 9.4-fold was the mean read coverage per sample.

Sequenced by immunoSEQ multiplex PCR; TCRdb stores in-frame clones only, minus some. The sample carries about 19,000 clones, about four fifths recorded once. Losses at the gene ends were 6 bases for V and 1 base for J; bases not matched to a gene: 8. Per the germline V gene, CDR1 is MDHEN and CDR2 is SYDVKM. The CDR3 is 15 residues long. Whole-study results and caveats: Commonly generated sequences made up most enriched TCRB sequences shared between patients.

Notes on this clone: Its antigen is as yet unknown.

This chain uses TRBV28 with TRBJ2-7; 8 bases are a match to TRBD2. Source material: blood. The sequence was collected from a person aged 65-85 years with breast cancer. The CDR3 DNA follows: TGTGCCAGCAGGGTAGCGGGGCGGATATCCTACGAGCAGTACTTC. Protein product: CASRVAGRISYEQYF.